The rows below give T cell receptor beta chains drawn from one sample of a study of CXCR3-negative and CXCR3-positive naive CD8 T cells. TCRdb re-called the 5' RACE reads and catalogs CDR3 proteins one per entry, DNA excluded. This sample carries more than 100,000 distinct CDR3 sequences, with 0.41% going to the ten biggest clones. The sample taken for sequencing was naive CXCR3+ CD8+ T cells from blood. The receptors originated from a human donor in good health. Some clones in this sample may be carry-over from other donors' samples. Both conserved end residues are part of each CDR3. The order of the fields is J gene, V gene, CDR3 protein.

TRBJ1-1 TRBV7-9 CASSPPLENTEAFF
TRBJ2-5 TRBV7-6 CASSLSPSAPQGQETQYF
TRBJ2-1 TRBV12-5 CASGLEGQNEQFF
TRBJ1-2 TRBV29-1 CSAGPFRGGYTF
TRBJ2-2 TRBV29-1 CSVVQGISNTGELFF
TRBJ2-5 TRBV7-6 CASSWTLQETQYF
TRBJ2-3 TRBV27 CASSLLGTDTQYF
TRBJ2-7 TRBV29-1 CSVQGGRDEQYF
TRBJ2-3 TRBV7-8 CASSFPPPEIATQYF
TRBJ2-1 TRBV5-5 CASSLAAFEQFF
TRBJ2-7 TRBV5-1 CASSLARVTGLEQYF
TRBJ2-1 TRBV20-1 CSAREWAENYNEQFF
TRBJ1-2 TRBV7-8 CASSQDRAFGEYYGYTF
TRBJ1-1 TRBV29-1 CSTGSDTEAFF
TRBJ2-1 TRBV19 CASSILAGGAYNEQFF
TRBJ2-2 TRBV7-3 CASSSTGPTNTGELFF
TRBJ2-2 TRBV6-2/TRBV6-3 CASSYSGDVRTGELFF
TRBJ2-5 TRBV7-3 CASSLTGDDQYF
TRBJ2-5 TRBV7-9 CASSLARTSLETQYF
TRBJ2-1 TRBV6-6 CASSDSDLDRGQKNEQFF
TRBJ1-1 TRBV12-3/TRBV12-4 CASMGQGNEAFF
TRBJ2-1 TRBV9 CASSVGGGTEQFF
TRBJ2-7 TRBV7-9 CASSPPDRVYEQYF